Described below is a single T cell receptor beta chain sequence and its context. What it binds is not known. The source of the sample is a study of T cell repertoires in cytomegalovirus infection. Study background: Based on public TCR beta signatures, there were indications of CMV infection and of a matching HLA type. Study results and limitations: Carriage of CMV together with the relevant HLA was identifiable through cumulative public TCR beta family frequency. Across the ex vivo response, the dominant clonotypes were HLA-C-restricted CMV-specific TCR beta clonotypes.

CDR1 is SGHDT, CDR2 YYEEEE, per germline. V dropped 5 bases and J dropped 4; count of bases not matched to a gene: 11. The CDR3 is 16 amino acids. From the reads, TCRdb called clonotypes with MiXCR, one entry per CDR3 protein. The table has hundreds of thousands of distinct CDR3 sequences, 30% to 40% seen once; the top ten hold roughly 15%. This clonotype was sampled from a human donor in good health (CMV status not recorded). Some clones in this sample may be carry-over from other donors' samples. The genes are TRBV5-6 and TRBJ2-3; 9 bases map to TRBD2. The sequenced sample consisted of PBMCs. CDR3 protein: CASRETSGYNADTQYF. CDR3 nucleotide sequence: TGTGCCAGCAGGGAGACTAGCGGTTATAATGCAGATACGCAGTATTTT.